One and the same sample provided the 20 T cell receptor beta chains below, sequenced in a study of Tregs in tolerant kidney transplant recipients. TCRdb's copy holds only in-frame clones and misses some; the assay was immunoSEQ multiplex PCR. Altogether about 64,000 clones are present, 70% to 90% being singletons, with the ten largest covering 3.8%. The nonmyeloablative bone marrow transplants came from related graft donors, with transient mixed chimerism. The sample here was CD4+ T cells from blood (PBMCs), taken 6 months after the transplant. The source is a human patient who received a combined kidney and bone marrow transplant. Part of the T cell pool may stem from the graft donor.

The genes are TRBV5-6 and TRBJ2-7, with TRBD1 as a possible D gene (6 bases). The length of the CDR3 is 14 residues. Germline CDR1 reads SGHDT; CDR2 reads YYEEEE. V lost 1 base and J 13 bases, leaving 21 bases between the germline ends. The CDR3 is CASSLTGTPTKEYF. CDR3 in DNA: TGTGCCAGCAGCTTGACCGGGACACCTACCAAAGAATACTTC.

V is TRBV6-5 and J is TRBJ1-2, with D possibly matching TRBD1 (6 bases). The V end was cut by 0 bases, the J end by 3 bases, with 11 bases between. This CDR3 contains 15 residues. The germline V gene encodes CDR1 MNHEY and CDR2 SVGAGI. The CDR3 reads CASSYSRTVDYGYTF. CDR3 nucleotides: TGTGCCAGCAGTTACTCCCGGACAGTTGACTATGGCTACACCTTC.

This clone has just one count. The CDR3 is CASSYFGQGFLLKGNTIYF. In nucleotides, the CDR3 is TGTGCCAGCAGTTACTTCGGACAGGGGTTCTTATTAAAAGGAAACACCATATATTTT. This chain joins TRBV6-8 and TRBJ1-3; 9 bases agree with TRBD1. This CDR3 is built from 19 residues. The V segment lost 1 base and the J segment 4 bases; nucleotides outside the gene matches: 14. The germline gives CDR1 MNHGY, CDR2 SAAAGT.

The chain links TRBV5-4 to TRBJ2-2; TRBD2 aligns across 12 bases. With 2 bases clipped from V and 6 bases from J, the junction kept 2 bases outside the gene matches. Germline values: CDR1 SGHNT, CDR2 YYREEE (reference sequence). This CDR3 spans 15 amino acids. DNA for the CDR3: TGTGCCAGCAGCTTTCTAGCGGGGGGGCCCGGGGAGCTGTTTTTT. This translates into CASSFLAGGPGELFF.

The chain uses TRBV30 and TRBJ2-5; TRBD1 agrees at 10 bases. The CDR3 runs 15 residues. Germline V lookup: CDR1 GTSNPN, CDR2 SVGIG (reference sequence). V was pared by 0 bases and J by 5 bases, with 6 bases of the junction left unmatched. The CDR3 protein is CAWSVLGQGRETQYF. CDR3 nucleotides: TGTGCCTGGAGTGTTTTGGGACAGGGGAGGGAGACCCAGTACTTC.

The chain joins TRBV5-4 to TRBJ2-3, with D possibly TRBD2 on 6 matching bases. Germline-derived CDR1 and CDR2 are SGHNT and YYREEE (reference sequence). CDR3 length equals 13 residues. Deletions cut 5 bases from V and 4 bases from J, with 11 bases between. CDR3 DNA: TGTGCCAGCAGTTTGACGGGGGCAGATACGCAGTATTTT. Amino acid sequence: CASSLTGADTQYF.

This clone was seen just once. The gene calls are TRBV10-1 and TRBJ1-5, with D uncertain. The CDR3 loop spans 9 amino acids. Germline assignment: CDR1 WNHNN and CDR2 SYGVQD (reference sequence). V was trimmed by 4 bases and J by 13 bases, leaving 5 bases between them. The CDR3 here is CASSVRQHF. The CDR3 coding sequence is TGCGCCAGCAGTGTGCGTCAGCATTTT.

CDR3 loop: CASSLPAFGSGAVGELFF. The CDR3 region has the DNA TGTGCCAGCAGCTTACCGGCTTTTGGGTCAGGGGCTGTCGGGGAGCTGTTTTTT. The chain uses TRBV5-6 and TRBJ2-2, with D possibly being TRBD1 (6 bases). The CDR3 spans 18 residues. The germline gives CDR1 SGHDT, CDR2 YYEEEE. Trimming shortened V by 2 bases and J by 7 bases, and 24 bases separated the two germline ends.

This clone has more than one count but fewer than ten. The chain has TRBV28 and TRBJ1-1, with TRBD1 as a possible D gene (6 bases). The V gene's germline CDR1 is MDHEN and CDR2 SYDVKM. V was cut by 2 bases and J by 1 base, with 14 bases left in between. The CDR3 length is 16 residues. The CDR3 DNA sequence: TGTGCCAGCAGTTTACAGACCGGGACACCGAACACTGAAGCTTTCTTT. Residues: CASSLQTGTPNTEAFF. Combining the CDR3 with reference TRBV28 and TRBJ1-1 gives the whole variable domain DVKVTQSSRYLVKRTGEKVFLECVQDMDHENMFWYRQDPGLGLRLIYFSYDVKMKEKGDIPEGYSVSREKKERFSLILESASTNQTSMYLCASSLQTGTPNTEAFFGQGTRLTVV.

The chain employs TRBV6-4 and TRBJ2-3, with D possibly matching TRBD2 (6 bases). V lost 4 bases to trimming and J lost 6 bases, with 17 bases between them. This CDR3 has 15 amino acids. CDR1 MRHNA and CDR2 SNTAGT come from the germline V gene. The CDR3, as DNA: TGTGCCAGCAGTGTAGGTTCGGGAGTTGGTGATACGCAGTATTTT. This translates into CASSVGSGVGDTQYF.

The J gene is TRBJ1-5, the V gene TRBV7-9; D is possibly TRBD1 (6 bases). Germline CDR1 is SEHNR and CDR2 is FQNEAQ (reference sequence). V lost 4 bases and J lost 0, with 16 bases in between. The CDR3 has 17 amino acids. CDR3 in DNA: TGTGCCAGCAGCTCCGGACAGTCCGGCGATAGCAATCAGCCCCAGCATTTT. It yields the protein CASSSGQSGDSNQPQHF.

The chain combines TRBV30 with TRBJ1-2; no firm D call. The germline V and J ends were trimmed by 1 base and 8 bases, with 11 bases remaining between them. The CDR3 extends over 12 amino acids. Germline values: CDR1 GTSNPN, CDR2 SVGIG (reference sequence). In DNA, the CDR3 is TGTGCCTGGAGTGATATTCTAGGAGGCTACACCTTC. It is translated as CAWSDILGGYTF.

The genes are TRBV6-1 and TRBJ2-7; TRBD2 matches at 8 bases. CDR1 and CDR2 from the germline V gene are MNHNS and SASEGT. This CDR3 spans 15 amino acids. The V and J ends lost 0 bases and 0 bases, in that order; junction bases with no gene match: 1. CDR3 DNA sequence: TGTGCCAGCAGTGAAGCCAGCGGGAGCTCCTACGAGCAGTACTTC. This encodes CASSEASGSSYEQYF.

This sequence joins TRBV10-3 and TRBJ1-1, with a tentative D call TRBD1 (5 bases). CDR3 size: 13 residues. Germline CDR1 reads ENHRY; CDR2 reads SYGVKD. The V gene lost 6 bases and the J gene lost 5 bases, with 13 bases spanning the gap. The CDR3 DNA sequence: TGTGCCATCAGCCCAGGGCTGCGTACTGAAGCTTTCTTT. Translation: CAISPGLRTEAFF.

As DNA, the CDR3 is TGTGCCAGCAGCCGGACAGGGGAGGGTGGCTACACCTTC. Translation: CASSRTGEGGYTF. This chain connects TRBV7-9 to TRBJ1-2, with TRBD1 identical over 9 bases. The germline CDR1 and CDR2 sequences are SEHNR and FQNEAQ (reference sequence). The CDR3 is 13 residues long. J gave up 7 bases and V 5 bases, and 5 bases lay outside the gene matches.

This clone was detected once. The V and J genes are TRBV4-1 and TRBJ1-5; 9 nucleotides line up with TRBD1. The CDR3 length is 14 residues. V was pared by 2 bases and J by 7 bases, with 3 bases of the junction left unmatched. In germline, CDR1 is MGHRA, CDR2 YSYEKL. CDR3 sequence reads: CASSQRDRVQPQHF. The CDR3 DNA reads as TGCGCCAGCAGCCAAAGGGACAGGGTACAGCCCCAGCATTTT.

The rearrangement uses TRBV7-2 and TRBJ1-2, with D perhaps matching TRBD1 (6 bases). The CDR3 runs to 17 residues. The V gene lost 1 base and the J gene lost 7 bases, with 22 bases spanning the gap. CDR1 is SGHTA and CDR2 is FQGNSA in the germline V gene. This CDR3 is CASSLGGTTGLIRGYTF. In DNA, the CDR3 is TGTGCCAGCAGCTTAGGTGGGACAACAGGATTGATTCGTGGCTACACCTTC.

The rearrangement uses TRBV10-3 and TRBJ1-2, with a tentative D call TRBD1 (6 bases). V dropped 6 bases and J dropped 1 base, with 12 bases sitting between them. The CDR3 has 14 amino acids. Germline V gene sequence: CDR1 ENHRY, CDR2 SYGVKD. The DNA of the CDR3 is TGTGCCATCAGCGTCAGGGGTTTTAACTATGGCTACACCTTC. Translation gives CAISVRGFNYGYTF.

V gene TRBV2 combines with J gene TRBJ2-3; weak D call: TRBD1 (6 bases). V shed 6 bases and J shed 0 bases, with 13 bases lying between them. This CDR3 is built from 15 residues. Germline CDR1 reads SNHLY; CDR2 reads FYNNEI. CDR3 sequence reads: CASRPRGGSTDTQYF. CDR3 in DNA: TGTGCCAGCAGACCCAGGGGCGGGAGCACAGATACGCAGTATTTT.

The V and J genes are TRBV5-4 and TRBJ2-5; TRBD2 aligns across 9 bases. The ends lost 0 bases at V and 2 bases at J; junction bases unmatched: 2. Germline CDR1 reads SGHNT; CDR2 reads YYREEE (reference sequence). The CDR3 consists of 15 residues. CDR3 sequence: CASSLVLAGQETQYF. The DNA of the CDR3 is TGTGCCAGCAGCTTGGTGCTAGCGGGACAAGAGACCCAGTACTTC.